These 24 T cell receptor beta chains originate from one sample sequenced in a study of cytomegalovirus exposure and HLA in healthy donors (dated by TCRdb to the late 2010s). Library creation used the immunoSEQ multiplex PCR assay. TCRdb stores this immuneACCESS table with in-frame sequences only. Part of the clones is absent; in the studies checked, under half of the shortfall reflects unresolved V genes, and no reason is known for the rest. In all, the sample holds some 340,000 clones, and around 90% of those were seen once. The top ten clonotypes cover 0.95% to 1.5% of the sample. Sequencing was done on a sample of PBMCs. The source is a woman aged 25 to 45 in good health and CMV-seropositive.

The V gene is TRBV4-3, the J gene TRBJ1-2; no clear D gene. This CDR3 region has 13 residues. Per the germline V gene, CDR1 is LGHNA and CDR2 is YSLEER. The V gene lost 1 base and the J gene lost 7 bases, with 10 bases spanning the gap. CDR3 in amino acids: CASSQVDGGGYTF. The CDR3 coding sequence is TGCGCCAGCAGCCAAGTGGACGGTGGTGGCTACACCTTC.

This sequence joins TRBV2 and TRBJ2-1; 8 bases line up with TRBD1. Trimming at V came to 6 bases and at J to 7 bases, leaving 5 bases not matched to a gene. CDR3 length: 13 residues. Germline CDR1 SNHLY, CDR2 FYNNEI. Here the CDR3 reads CASRGQDQNEQFF. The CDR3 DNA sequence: TGTGCCAGCAGGGGACAGGATCAAAATGAGCAGTTCTTC.

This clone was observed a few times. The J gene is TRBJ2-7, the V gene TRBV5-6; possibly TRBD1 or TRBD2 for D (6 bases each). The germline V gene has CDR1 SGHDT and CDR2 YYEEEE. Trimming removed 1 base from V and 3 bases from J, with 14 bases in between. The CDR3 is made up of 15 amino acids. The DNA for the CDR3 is TGTGCCAGCAGCTTGCCCGGGGGCGCGAACTACGAGCAGTACTTC. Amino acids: CASSLPGGANYEQYF. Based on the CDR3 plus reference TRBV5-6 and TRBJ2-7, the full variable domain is DAGVTQSPTHLIKTRGQQVTLRCSPKSGHDTVSWYQQALGQGPQFIFQYYEEEERQRGNFPDRFSGHQFPNYSSELNVNALLLGDSALYLCASSLPGGANYEQYFGPGTRLTVT.

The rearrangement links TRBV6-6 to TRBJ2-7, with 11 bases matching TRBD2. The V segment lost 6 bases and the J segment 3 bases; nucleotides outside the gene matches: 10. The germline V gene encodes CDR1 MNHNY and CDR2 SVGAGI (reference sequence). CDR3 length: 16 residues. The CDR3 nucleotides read TGTGCCAGCAGCCTACTCATACTAGCGGGAGACTACGAGCAGTACTTC. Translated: CASSLLILAGDYEQYF.

CDR3 amino acids: CASSFRGWSTEAFF. The CDR3 coding sequence is TGTGCCAGCAGCTTCAGGGGGTGGAGCACTGAAGCTTTCTTT. This chain uses TRBV7-2 with TRBJ1-1, with 7 bases identical to TRBD1. CDR1 and CDR2 (germline): SGHTA, FQGNSA. The CDR3 totals 14 residues. V lost 3 bases to trimming and J lost 4 bases; unmatched junction nucleotides: 5.

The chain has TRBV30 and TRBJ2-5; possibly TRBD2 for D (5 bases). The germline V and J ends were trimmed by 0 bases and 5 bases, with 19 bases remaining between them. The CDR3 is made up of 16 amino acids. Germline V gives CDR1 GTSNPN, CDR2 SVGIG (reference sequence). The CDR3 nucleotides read TGTGCCTGGAGTGTTCGGGATCTTAGGGTTAGGGAGACCCAGTACTTC. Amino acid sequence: CAWSVRDLRVRETQYF.

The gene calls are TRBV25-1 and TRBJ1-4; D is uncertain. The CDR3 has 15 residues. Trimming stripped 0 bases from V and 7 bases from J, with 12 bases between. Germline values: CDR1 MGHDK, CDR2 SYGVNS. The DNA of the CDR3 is TGTGCCAGCAGTGAATATGATAGGGCGGGTGAAAAACTGTTTTTT. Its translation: CASSEYDRAGEKLFF.

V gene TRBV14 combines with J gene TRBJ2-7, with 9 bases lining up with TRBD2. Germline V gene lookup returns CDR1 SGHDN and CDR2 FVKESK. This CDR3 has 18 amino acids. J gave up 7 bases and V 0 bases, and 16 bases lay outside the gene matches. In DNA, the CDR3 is TGTGCCAGCAGCCAAGATTTGATTAGCGGGAGCCCCATTGAAGAGCAGTACTTC. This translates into CASSQDLISGSPIEEQYF. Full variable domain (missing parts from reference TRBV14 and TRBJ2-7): EAGVTQFPSHSVIEKGQTVTLRCDPISGHDNLYWYRRVMGKEIKFLLHFVKESKQDESGMPNNRFLAERTGGTYSTLKVQPAELEDSGVYFCASSQDLISGSPIEEQYFGPGTRLTVT.

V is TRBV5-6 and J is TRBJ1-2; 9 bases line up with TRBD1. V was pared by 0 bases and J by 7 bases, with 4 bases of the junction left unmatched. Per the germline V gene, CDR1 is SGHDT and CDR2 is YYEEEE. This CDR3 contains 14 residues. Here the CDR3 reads CASSLDRGQGGYTF. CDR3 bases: TGTGCCAGCAGCTTGGACAGGGGGCAGGGTGGCTACACCTTC.

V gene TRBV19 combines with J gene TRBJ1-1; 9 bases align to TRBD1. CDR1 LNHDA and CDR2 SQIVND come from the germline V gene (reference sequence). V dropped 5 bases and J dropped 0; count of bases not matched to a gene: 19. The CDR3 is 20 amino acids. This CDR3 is CASSPGTGLSARFMNTEAFF. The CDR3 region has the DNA TGTGCCAGTAGTCCCGGGACAGGGCTTTCTGCTCGTTTTATGAACACTGAAGCTTTCTTT.

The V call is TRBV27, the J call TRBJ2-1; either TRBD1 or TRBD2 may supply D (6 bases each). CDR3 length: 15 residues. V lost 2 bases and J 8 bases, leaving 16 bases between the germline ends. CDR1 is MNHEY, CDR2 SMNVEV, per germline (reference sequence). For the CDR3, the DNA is TGTGCCAGCAGTTTACTTCGGGGGCGGCCCCATGAGCAGTTCTTC. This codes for CASSLLRGRPHEQFF.

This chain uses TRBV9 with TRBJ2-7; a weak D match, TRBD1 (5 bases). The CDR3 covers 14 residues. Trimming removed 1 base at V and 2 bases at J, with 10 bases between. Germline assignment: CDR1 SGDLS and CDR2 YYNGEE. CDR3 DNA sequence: TGTGCCAGCAGCGTAAGTCAGGGTACCTACGAGCAGTACTTC. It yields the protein CASSVSQGTYEQYF. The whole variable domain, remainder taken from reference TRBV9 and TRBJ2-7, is DSGVTQTPKHLITATGQRVTLRCSPRSGDLSVYWYQQSLDQGLQFLIQYYNGEERAKGNILERFSAQQFPDLHSELNLSSLELGDSALYFCASSVSQGTYEQYFGPGTRLTVT.

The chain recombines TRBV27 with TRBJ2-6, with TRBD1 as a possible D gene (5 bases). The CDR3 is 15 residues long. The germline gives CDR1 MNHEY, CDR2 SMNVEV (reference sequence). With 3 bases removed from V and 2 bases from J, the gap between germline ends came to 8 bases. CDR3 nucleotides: TGTGCCAGCAGTTTGGTAGGGGCTGGGGCCAACGTCCTGACTTTC. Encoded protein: CASSLVGAGANVLTF.

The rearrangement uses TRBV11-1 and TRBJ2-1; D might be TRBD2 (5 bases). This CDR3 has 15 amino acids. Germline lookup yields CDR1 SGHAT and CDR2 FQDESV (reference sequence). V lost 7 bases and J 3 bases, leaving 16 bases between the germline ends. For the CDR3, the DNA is TGTGCCAGCACTCCCTGGCCTAGCAGCTACAATGAGCAGTTCTTC. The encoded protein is CASTPWPSSYNEQFF. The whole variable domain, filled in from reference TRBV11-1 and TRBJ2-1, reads EAEVAQSPRYKITEKSQAVAFWCDPISGHATLYWYRQILGQGPELLVQFQDESVVDDSQLPKDRFSAERLKGVDSTLKIQPAELGDSAMYLCASTPWPSSYNEQFFGPGTRLTVL.

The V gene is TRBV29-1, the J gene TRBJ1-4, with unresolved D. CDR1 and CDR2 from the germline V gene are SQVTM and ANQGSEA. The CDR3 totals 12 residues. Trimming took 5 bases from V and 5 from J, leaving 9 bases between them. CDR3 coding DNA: TGCAGCGTTCTCAGTCCGAATGAAAAACTGTTTTTT. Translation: CSVLSPNEKLFF.

The CDR3 here is CASSQDFRDYGYTF. CDR3 bases: TGCGCCAGCAGCCAAGACTTTCGGGACTATGGCTACACCTTC. The chain links TRBV4-3 to TRBJ1-2; D is unresolved. Trimming removed 0 bases at V and 3 bases at J, with 8 bases between. The CDR3 consists of 14 residues. CDR1 LGHNA and CDR2 YSLEER come from the germline V gene.

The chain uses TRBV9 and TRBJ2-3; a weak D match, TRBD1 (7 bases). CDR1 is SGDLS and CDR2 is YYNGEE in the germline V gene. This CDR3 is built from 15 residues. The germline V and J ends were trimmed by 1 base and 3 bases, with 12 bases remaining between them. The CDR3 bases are TGTGCCAGCAGCGTAAGACAGGGAGGTACAGATACGCAGTATTTT. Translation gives CASSVRQGGTDTQYF.

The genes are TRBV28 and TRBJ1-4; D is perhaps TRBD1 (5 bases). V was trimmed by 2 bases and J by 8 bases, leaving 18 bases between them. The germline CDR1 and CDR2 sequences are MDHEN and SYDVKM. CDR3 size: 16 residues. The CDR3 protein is CASSLPLRGGGEKLFF. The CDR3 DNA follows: TGTGCCAGCAGTTTACCCTTGAGGGGCGGTGGAGAAAAACTGTTTTTT.

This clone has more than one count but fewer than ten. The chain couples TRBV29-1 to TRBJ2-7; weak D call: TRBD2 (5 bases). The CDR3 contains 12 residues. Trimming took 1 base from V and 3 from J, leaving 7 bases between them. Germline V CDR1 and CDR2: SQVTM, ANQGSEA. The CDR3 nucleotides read TGCAGCGTTGAAGCACTAGGCTACGAGCAGTACTTC. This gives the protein CSVEALGYEQYF.

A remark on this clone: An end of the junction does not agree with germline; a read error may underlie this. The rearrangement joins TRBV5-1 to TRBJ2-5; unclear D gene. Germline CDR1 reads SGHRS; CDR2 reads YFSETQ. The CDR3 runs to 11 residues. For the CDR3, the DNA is TGCGCCAGCAGCTTGGACGGCCGCATAAACTTC. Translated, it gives CASSLDGRINF.

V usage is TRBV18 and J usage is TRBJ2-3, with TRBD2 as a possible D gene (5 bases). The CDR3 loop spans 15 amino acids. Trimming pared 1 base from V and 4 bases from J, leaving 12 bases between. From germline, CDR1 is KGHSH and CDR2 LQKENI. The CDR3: CASSPLSGTADTQYF. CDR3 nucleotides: TGTGCCAGCTCACCACTAAGCGGTACAGCAGATACGCAGTATTTT. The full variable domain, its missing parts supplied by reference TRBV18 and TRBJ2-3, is NAGVMQNPRHLVRRRGQEARLRCSPMKGHSHVYWYRQLPEEGLKFMVYLQKENIIDESGMPKERFSAEFPKEGPSILRIQQVVRGDSAAYFCASSPLSGTADTQYFGPGTRLTVL.

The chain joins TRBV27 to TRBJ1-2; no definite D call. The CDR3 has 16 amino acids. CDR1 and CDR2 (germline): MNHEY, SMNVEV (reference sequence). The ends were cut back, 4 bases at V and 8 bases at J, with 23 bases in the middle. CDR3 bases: TGTGCCAGCAGTTCCCCCTCCCGGGTCGGAACTTGGGGCTACACCTTC. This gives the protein CASSSPSRVGTWGYTF.

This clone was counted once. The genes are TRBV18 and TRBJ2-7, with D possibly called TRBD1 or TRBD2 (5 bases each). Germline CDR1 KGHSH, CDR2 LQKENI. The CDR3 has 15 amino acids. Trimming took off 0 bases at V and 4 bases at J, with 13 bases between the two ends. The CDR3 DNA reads TGTGCCAGCTCACCACCTGGCCAGGGAGATTACGAGCAGTACTTC. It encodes CASSPPGQGDYEQYF. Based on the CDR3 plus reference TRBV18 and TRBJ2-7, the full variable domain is NAGVMQNPRHLVRRRGQEARLRCSPMKGHSHVYWYRQLPEEGLKFMVYLQKENIIDESGMPKERFSAEFPKEGPSILRIQQVVRGDSAAYFCASSPPGQGDYEQYFGPGTRLTVT.

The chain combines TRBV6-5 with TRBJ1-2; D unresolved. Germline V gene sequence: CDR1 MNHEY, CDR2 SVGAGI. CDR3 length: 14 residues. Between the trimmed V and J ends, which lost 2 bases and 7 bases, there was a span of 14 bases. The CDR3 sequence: CASSYRVRKSGYTF. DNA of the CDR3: TGTGCCAGCAGTTACCGGGTACGCAAAAGTGGCTACACCTTC.